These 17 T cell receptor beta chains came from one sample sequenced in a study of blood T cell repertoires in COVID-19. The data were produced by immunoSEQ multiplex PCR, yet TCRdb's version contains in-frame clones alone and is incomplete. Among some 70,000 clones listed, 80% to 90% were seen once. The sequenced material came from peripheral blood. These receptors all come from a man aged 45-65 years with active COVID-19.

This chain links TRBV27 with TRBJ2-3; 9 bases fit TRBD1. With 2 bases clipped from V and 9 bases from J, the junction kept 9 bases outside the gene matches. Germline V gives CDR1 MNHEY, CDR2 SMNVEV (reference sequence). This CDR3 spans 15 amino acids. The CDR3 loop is CASSLGGQGALTQYF. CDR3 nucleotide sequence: TGTGCCAGCAGTTTAGGGGGACAGGGTGCATTGACGCAGTATTTT.

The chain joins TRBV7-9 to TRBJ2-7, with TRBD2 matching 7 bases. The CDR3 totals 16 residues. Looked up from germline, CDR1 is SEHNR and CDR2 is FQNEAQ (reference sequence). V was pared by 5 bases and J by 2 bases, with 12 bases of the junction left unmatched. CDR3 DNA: TGTGCCAGCAGCGGCGGGAGAAGGCGGCCGACCTACGAGCAGTACTTC. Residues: CASSGGRRRPTYEQYF.

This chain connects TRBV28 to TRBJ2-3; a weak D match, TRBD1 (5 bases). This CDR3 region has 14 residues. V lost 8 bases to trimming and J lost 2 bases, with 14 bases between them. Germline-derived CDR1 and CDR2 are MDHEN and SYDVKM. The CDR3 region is CASGQGLNTDTQYF. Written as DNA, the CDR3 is TGTGCCAGCGGGCAGGGCCTTAACACAGATACGCAGTATTTT.

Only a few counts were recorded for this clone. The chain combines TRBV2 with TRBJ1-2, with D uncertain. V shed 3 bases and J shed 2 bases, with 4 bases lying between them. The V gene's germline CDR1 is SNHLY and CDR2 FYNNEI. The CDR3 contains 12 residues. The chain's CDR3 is CASSDRNYGYTF. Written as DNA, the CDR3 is TGTGCCAGCAGTGATAGAAACTATGGCTACACCTTC.

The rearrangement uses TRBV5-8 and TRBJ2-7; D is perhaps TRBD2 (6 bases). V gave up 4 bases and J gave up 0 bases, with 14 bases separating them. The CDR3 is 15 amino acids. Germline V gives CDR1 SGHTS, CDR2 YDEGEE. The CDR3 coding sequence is TGTGCCAGCAGCCCGAGGGTCGGGGGCTCCTACGAGCAGTACTTC. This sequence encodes CASSPRVGGSYEQYF.

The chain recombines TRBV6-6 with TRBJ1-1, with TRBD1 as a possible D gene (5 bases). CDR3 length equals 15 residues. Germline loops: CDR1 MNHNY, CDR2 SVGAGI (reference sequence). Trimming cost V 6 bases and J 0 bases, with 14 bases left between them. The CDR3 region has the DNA TGTGCCAGCAGCTCACAGGAGCTCCTGAACACTGAAGCTTTCTTT. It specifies CASSSQELLNTEAFF.

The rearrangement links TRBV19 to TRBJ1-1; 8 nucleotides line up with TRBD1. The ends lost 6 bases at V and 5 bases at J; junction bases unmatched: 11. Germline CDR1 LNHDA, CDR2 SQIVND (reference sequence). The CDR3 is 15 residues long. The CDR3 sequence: CASSPRGQGVTEAFF. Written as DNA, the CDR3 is TGTGCCAGTAGCCCCAGAGGACAGGGAGTTACTGAAGCTTTCTTT.

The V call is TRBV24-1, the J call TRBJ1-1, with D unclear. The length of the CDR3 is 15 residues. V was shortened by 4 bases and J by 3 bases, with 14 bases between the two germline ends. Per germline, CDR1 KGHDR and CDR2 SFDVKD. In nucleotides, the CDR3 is TGTGCCACCAGTGACCCACGCGGGTCGGACACTGAAGCTTTCTTT. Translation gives CATSDPRGSDTEAFF.

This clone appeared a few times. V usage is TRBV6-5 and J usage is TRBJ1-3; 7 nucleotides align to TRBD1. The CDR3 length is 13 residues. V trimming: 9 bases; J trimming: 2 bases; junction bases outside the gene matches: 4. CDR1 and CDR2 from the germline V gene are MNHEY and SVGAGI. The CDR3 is CASQGEAGNTIYF. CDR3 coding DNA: TGTGCCAGTCAGGGGGAGGCTGGAAACACCATATATTTT.

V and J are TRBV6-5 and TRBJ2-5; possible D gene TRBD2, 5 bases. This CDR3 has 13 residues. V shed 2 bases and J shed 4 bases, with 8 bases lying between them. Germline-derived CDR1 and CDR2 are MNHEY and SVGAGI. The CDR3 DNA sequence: TGTGCCAGCAGTTACAACGAGGGAGAGACCCAGTACTTC. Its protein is CASSYNEGETQYF.

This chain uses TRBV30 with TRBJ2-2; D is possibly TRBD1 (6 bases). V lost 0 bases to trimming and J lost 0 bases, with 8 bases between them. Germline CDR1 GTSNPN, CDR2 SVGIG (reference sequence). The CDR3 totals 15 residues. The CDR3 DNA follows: TGTGCCTGGAGTGTAGGACAGACGAACACCGGGGAGCTGTTTTTT. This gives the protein CAWSVGQTNTGELFF.

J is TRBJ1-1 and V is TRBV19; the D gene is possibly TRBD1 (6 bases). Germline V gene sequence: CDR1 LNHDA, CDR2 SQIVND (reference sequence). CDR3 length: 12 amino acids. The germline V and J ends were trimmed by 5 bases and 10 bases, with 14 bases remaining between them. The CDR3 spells CASSVTGLGAFF. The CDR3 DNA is TGTGCCAGTAGTGTGACAGGTCTTGGAGCTTTCTTT.

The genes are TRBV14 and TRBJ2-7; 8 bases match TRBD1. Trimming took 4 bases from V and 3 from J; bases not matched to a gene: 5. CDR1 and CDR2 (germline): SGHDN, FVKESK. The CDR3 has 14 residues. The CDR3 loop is CASSRGQGFYEQYF. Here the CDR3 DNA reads TGTGCCAGCAGCCGAGGACAGGGATTCTACGAGCAGTACTTC. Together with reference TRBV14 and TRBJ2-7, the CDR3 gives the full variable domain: EAGVTQFPSHSVIEKGQTVTLRCDPISGHDNLYWYRRVMGKEIKFLLHFVKESKQDESGMPNNRFLAERTGGTYSTLKVQPAELEDSGVYFCASSRGQGFYEQYFGPGTRLTVT.

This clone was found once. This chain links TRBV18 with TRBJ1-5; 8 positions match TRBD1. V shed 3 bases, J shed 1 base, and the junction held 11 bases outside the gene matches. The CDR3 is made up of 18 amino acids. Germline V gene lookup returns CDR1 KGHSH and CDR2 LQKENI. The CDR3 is CASSPGGRWTGSNQPQHF. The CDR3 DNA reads TGTGCCAGCTCACCTGGTGGCCGATGGACAGGGAGCAATCAGCCCCAGCATTTT.

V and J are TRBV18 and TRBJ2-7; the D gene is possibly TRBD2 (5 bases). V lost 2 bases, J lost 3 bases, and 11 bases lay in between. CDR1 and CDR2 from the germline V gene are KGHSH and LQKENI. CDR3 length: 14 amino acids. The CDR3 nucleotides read TGTGCCAGCTCACCAGGGGTCGGGATCTACGAGCAGTACTTC. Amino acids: CASSPGVGIYEQYF.

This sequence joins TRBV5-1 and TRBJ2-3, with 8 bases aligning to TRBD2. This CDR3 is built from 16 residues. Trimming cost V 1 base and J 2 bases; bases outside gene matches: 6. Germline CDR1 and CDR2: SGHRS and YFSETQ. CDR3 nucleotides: TGCGCCAGCAGCTTGTTGGCGGGAGGTATCACAGATACGCAGTATTTT. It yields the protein CASSLLAGGITDTQYF.

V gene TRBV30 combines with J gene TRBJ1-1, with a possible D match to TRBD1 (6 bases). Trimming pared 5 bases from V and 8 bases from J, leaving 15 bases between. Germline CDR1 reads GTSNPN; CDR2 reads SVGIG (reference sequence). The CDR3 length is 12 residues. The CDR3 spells CAWGGLGAEAFF. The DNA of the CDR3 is TGTGCCTGGGGGGGCCTGGGTGCGGAAGCTTTCTTT.